These 29 T cell receptor beta chains originate from one sample sequenced in a study of T cells in Graves' hyperthyroidism and ophthalmopathy. RNA transcripts served as the template for amplifying TCR beta CDR3 regions. Researchers ran a first-round RT-PCR on the TCR CDR3 using the HTBI primer set. Via MiXCR, TCRdb re-called the multiplex PCR reads, giving one row per CDR3 protein. The sample records 350,000 or so distinct CDR3 sequences, 18% being singletons. Specimen: blood. These receptors all come from a woman aged 45-65 years with Graves' hyperthyroidism.

The rearrangement joins TRBV6-1 to TRBJ2-7; TRBD2 matches 8 bases. This CDR3 spans 14 amino acids. After removal of 6 bases from V and 1 base from J, the junction contained 5 bases not matched to a gene. The V gene's germline CDR1 is MNHNS and CDR2 SASEGT. In DNA form, the CDR3 reads TGTGCCAGCAGCTCCACGGGGGGGTCCTACGAGCAGTACTTC. Translated: CASSSTGGSYEQYF.

The J gene is TRBJ1-1, the V gene TRBV7-2; D is uncertain. Germline CDR1 is SGHTA and CDR2 is FQGNSA. This CDR3 has 17 residues. The V gene lost 4 bases and the J gene lost 1 base, with 19 bases spanning the gap. DNA of the CDR3: TGTGCCAGCAGCTCAAGGACCAGGCAATCTTGGAACACTGAAGCTTTCTTT. Its protein product is CASSSRTRQSWNTEAFF.

This chain links TRBV5-1 with TRBJ2-5; a weak D match, TRBD1 (5 bases). This CDR3 has 13 amino acids. V was cut by 4 bases and J by 0 bases, with 7 bases left in between. The V gene's germline CDR1 is SGHRS and CDR2 YFSETQ. For the CDR3, the DNA is TGCGCCAGCAGCCTACAGGACCAAGAGACCCAGTACTTC. This codes for CASSLQDQETQYF.

This clonotype has at least ten counts. The chain carries TRBV11-2 and TRBJ1-3; maybe TRBD1 (5 bases). Per the germline V gene, CDR1 is SGHAT and CDR2 is FQNNGV. V lost 5 bases and J 0 bases, leaving 11 bases between the germline ends. The CDR3 extends over 15 amino acids. CDR3 DNA sequence: TGTGCCAGCAGCCCCGGGACGGCCTCTGGAAACACCATATATTTT. Translating it yields CASSPGTASGNTIYF.

This chain's CDR3 is CASGYTNTEAFF. CDR3 bases: TGTGCCAGCGGTTACACGAACACTGAAGCTTTCTTT. The gene calls are TRBV19 and TRBJ1-1; no firm D call. The CDR3 loop spans 12 amino acids. V was shortened by 9 bases and J by 1 base, with 9 bases between the two germline ends. Germline CDR1 reads LNHDA; CDR2 reads SQIVND (reference sequence).

The sample holds one count of this clonotype. This sequence may be a read error, since a much larger clone differs from it by one base. This chain links TRBV28 with TRBJ1-1; D uncertain. The CDR3 is made up of 14 amino acids. CDR1 MDHEN and CDR2 SYDVKM come from the germline V gene. The germline V and J ends were trimmed by 1 base and 4 bases, with 10 bases remaining between them. The CDR3 spells CASSLYRGVTEAFF. The CDR3 DNA reads as TGTGCCAGCAGTTTATATCGGGGAGTCACTGAAGCTTTCTTT.

The rearrangement links TRBV2 to TRBJ1-5, with a weak D call TRBD1 (6 bases). V lost 1 base and J 9 bases, leaving 13 bases between the germline ends. The germline CDR1 and CDR2 sequences are SNHLY and FYNNEI. The CDR3 loop spans 14 amino acids. CDR3: CASSEGGGARPQHF. The CDR3 coding sequence is TGTGCCAGCAGTGAAGGCGGGGGGGCGCGGCCCCAGCATTTT.

The genes are TRBV5-1 and TRBJ2-7; TRBD2 aligns across 10 bases. The germline CDR1 and CDR2 sequences are SGHRS and YFSETQ. Germline trimming cut 3 bases from V and 4 bases from J; bases unmatched to any gene: 4. The CDR3 length is 14 residues. For the CDR3, the DNA is TGCGCCAGCAGCTCTAGCGGGAGTGCATACGAGCAGTACTTC. Translation gives CASSSSGSAYEQYF.

The gene calls are TRBV7-3 and TRBJ2-5; possibly TRBD2 for D (7 bases). V dropped 1 base and J dropped 5 bases, with 20 bases sitting between them. The germline V gene has CDR1 SGHTA and CDR2 FQGTGA. The CDR3 contains 17 residues. CDR3 in DNA: TGTGCCAGCAGCTTAAGTGGGGGGGGGGGCCCGTACGAGACCCAGTACTTC. It codes for CASSLSGGGGPYETQYF. The full variable domain, its missing parts supplied by reference TRBV7-3 and TRBJ2-5, is GAGVSQTPSNKVTEKGKYVELRCDPISGHTALYWYRQSLGQGPEFLIYFQGTGAADDSGLPNDRFFAVRPEGSVSTLKIQRTERGDSAVYLCASSLSGGGGPYETQYFGPGTRLLVL.

This clonotype was observed at least ten times. This rearrangement joins TRBV11-2 to TRBJ2-7, with TRBD2 matching over 11 bases. CDR3 length: 14 residues. J lost 4 bases, V lost 5 bases, and 4 bases had no gene match. In germline, CDR1 is SGHAT, CDR2 FQNNGV. The CDR3 DNA reads as TGTGCCAGCAGCCAAACTAGCGGGAGTTACGAGCAGTACTTC. This codes for CASSQTSGSYEQYF.

This clonotype came up many times. The chain links TRBV5-6 to TRBJ2-7, with D unclear. This CDR3 has 13 residues. Trimming removed 2 bases from V and 3 bases from J, with 9 bases in between. Germline V gene data show CDR1 as SGHDT and CDR2 as YYEEEE. The CDR3 region is CASSFQDGYEQYF. CDR3 DNA sequence: TGTGCCAGCAGCTTCCAGGACGGCTACGAGCAGTACTTC.

V and J are TRBV5-1 and TRBJ2-3; 10 nucleotides line up with TRBD2. This CDR3 has 19 residues. Germline-derived CDR1 and CDR2 are SGHRS and YFSETQ. V trimming: 1 base; J trimming: 0 bases; junction bases outside the gene matches: 11. The CDR3: CASSLNPAGGLGSTDTQYF. The CDR3 bases are TGCGCCAGCAGCTTGAACCCAGCGGGAGGGCTTGGCAGCACAGATACGCAGTATTTT.

This clonotype came up a few times. Germline is not matched at one junction end, which may reflect a read error. CDR3 in DNA: TGTGCCAGCAGCTTAGGGGCGGGGGAGCAAGAGATCCAGTACTTC. This encodes CASSLGAGEQEIQYF. This chain connects TRBV11-2 to TRBJ2-5, with 7 nucleotides matching TRBD2. Germline V lookup: CDR1 SGHAT, CDR2 FQNNGV. The CDR3 length is 15 residues. The complete variable domain, with remaining parts taken from reference TRBV11-2 and TRBJ2-5, reads EAGVAQSPRYKIIEKRQSVAFWCNPISGHATLYWYQQILGQGPKLLIQFQNNGVVDDSQLPKDRFSAERLKGVDSTLKIQPAKLEDSAVYLCASSLGAGEQEIQYFGPGTRLLVL.

This clonotype was counted ten times or more. V gene TRBV2 combines with J gene TRBJ2-1; D uncertain. The CDR3 consists of 14 residues. Germline V gives CDR1 SNHLY, CDR2 FYNNEI. Trimming pared 2 bases from V and 3 bases from J, leaving 8 bases between. This CDR3 reads CASSEPWDYNEQFF. CDR3 in DNA: TGTGCCAGCAGTGAACCTTGGGACTACAATGAGCAGTTCTTC.

This rearrangement joins TRBV18 to TRBJ1-5; TRBD1 is a possible D gene (6 bases). Looked up from germline, CDR1 is KGHSH and CDR2 is LQKENI. The ends were cut back, 8 bases at V and 4 bases at J, with 15 bases in the middle. The CDR3 runs to 14 residues. CDR3 nucleotides: TGTGCCAGCACCTGGGGGGGGGCGAATCAGCCCCAGCATTTT. This gives the protein CASTWGGANQPQHF.

This clonotype was observed at least ten times. This chain connects TRBV20-1 to TRBJ2-5; 7 bases agree with TRBD1. Germline lookup yields CDR1 DFQATT and CDR2 SNEGSKA (reference sequence). This CDR3 is 16 amino acids long. With 0 bases clipped from V and 2 bases from J, the junction kept 9 bases outside the gene matches. The CDR3 sequence is CSARDLLQGSQETQYF. CDR3 sequence (DNA): TGCAGTGCTAGAGATCTGCTACAGGGGAGTCAAGAGACCCAGTACTTC.

The chain joins TRBV7-3 to TRBJ2-6, with D tentatively TRBD2 (6 bases). The V gene lost 4 bases and the J gene lost 1 base, with 17 bases spanning the gap. Germline V lookup: CDR1 SGHTA, CDR2 FQGTGA. This CDR3 spans 18 amino acids. The CDR3 here is CASSSPAGGVSGANVLTF. CDR3 sequence (DNA): TGTGCCAGCAGCTCCCCAGCTGGAGGGGTGTCTGGGGCCAACGTCCTGACTTTC.

This clonotype was detected ten times or more. The J gene is TRBJ2-1, the V gene TRBV20-1, with 9 bases that match TRBD2. V trimming: 6 bases; J trimming: 8 bases; junction bases outside the gene matches: 23. Germline V gene data show CDR1 as DFQATT and CDR2 as SNEGSKA (reference sequence). This CDR3 has 18 amino acids. The CDR3 sequence: CSADNTIAGTSLLDEQFF. The CDR3 bases are TGCAGTGCCGATAATACCATTGCCGGGACTAGCCTCTTAGATGAGCAGTTCTTC.

Only a few counts were recorded for this clonotype. The chain couples TRBV6-6 to TRBJ1-1, with 9 bases lining up with TRBD1. This CDR3 spans 16 amino acids. Germline V gene data show CDR1 as MNHNY and CDR2 as SVGAGI (reference sequence). J lost 3 bases, V lost 0 bases, and 5 bases had no gene match. The DNA for the CDR3 is TGTGCCAGCAGTTACTCGCCTACAGGGGGCTACACTGAAGCTTTCTTT. Translating gives CASSYSPTGGYTEAFF.

This clonotype was detected a few times. A much bigger clone sits one base away, suggesting this may be a read error. The V and J genes are TRBV12-3 or TRBV12-4 and TRBJ1-2; no clear D. Trimming pared 6 bases from V and 2 bases from J, leaving 10 bases between. The CDR3 is 13 residues long. CDR3 bases: TGTGCCAGCAGCCCTATAGAAAACTATGGCTACACCTTC. This translates into CASSPIENYGYTF.

This clonotype was seen a handful of times. V gene TRBV4-1 combines with J gene TRBJ1-2, with 8 bases that match TRBD1. The germline V gene encodes CDR1 MGHRA and CDR2 YSYEKL. With 2 bases clipped from V and 8 bases from J, the junction kept 10 bases outside the gene matches. The CDR3 contains 15 residues. The CDR3 DNA is TGCGCCAGCAGCCAAAGTCAGGGGGCCAGGGACGGCTACACCTTC. This sequence encodes CASSQSQGARDGYTF.

A note on this clonotype: This may stem from a read error, because a much larger clone lies one nucleotide away. CDR3 in amino acids: CASSLDPMTGKNNQPQHF. As DNA, the CDR3 is TGTGCCAGCAGTTTAGACCCAATGACAGGGAAAAACAATCAGCCCCAGCATTTT. The chain couples TRBV28 to TRBJ1-5; 7 positions match TRBD1. Germline V gives CDR1 MDHEN, CDR2 SYDVKM. The ends lost 2 bases at V and 3 bases at J; junction bases unmatched: 13. There are 18 residues in the CDR3.

In this sample, this clonotype turned up a few times. V and J are TRBV9 and TRBJ2-7; a possible D gene is TRBD2 (5 bases). Germline V gene data show CDR1 as SGDLS and CDR2 as YYNGEE. CDR3 size: 14 residues. V was cut by 4 bases and J by 3 bases, with 14 bases left in between. The CDR3 bases are TGTGCCAGCAGCCCCCGAATGAGCGGCTACGAGCAGTACTTC. It translates to CASSPRMSGYEQYF. Combining the CDR3 with reference TRBV9 and TRBJ2-7 gives the whole variable domain DSGVTQTPKHLITATGQRVTLRCSPRSGDLSVYWYQQSLDQGLQFLIQYYNGEERAKGNILERFSAQQFPDLHSELNLSSLELGDSALYFCASSPRMSGYEQYFGPGTRLTVT.

This clonotype was recorded at least ten times. V gene TRBV2 combines with J gene TRBJ2-5, with D maybe TRBD1 (6 bases). Germline V lookup: CDR1 SNHLY, CDR2 FYNNEI. The CDR3 totals 13 residues. V lost 4 bases to trimming and J lost 4 bases, with 10 bases between them. CDR3 in amino acids: CASSGGRGETQYF. The CDR3 DNA follows: TGTGCCAGCAGTGGGGGCAGGGGAGAGACCCAGTACTTC. Full variable domain (remainder filled in from reference TRBV2 and TRBJ2-5): EPEVTQTPSHQVTQMGQEVILRCVPISNHLYFYWYRQILGQKVEFLVSFYNNEISEKSEIFDDQFSVERPDGSNFTLKIRSTKLEDSAMYFCASSGGRGETQYFGPGTRLLVL.

The table lists this clonotype with many counts. The V and J genes are TRBV6-1 and TRBJ2-5, with 9 bases that match TRBD2. The CDR3 contains 16 residues. Trimming removed 1 base from V and 4 bases from J; junction bases left unmatched: 7. Germline-derived CDR1 and CDR2 are MNHNS and SASEGT. CDR3 sequence (DNA): TGTGCCAGCAGTGAAGACGGTAGCGGGGGTTTAGAGACCCAGTACTTC. The encoded protein is CASSEDGSGGLETQYF.

The rearrangement joins TRBV27 to TRBJ1-6; D may be TRBD1 (5 bases). Germline assignment: CDR1 MNHEY and CDR2 SMNVEV (reference sequence). V gave up 8 bases and J gave up 4 bases, with 9 bases separating them. The length of the CDR3 is 13 residues. CDR3 nucleotides: TGTGCCAGCCGCTGGGGGTATAATTCACCCCTCCACTTT. Its translation: CASRWGYNSPLHF.

The DNA for the CDR3 is TGTGCCAGCAGCATTGGACTAGCGGGGGGTCAGGATGAGCAGTTCTTC. Amino acid sequence: CASSIGLAGGQDEQFF. This rearrangement joins TRBV7-9 to TRBJ2-1, with 14 bases aligning to TRBD2. The CDR3 sequence is 16 residues long. V lost 5 bases to trimming and J lost 8 bases; unmatched junction nucleotides: 8. Germline CDR1 reads SEHNR; CDR2 reads FQNEAQ (reference sequence).

This clonotype has more than one count but fewer than ten. This chain links TRBV3-1 with TRBJ2-3, with 7 bases matching TRBD2. Germline lookup yields CDR1 LGHDT and CDR2 YNNKEL (reference sequence). The CDR3 has 16 residues. V lost 4 bases to trimming and J lost 4 bases; unmatched junction nucleotides: 11. CDR3 sequence (DNA): TGTGCCAGCAGCCCGAAGCGGGAACCTCCCCCAGATACGCAGTATTTT. Amino acid sequence: CASSPKREPPPDTQYF.

The gene calls are TRBV7-2 and TRBJ2-2, with D maybe TRBD2 (5 bases). V lost 4 bases to trimming and J lost 6 bases, with 9 bases between them. The CDR3 sequence is 13 residues long. Germline V gene sequence: CDR1 SGHTA, CDR2 FQGNSA. The CDR3 DNA follows: TGTGCCAGCAGCTCCACTAGTGCCGGGGAGCTGTTTTTT. Protein: CASSSTSAGELFF.